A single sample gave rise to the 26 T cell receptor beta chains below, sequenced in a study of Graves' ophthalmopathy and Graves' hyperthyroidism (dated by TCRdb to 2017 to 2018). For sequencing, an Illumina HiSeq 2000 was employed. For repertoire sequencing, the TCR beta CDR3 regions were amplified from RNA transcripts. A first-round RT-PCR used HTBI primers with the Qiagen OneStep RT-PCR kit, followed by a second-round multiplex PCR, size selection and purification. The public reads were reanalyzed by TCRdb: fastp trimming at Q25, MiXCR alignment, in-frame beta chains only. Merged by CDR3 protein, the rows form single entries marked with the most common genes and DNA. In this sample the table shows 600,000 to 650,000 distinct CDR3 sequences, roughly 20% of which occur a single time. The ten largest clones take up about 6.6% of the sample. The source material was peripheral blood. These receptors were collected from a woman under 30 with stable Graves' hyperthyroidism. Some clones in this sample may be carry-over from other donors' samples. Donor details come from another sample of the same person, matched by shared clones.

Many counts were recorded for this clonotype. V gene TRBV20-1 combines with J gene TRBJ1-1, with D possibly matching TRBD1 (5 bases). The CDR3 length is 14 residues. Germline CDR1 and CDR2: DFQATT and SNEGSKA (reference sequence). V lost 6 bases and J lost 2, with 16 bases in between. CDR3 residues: CSAPGRSGNTEAFF. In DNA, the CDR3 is TGCAGTGCCCCGGGGCGGTCGGGAAACACTGAAGCTTTCTTT.

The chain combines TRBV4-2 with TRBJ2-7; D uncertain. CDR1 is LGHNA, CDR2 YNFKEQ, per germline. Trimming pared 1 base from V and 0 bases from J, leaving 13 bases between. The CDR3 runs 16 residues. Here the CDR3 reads CASSQGALRTSYEQYF. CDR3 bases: TGTGCCAGCAGCCAAGGTGCTCTTCGCACCTCCTACGAGCAGTACTTC.

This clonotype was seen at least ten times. The CDR3 here is CASSAGPTNYGYTF. DNA of the CDR3: TGTGCCAGCAGCGCCGGGCCTACTAACTATGGCTACACCTTC. The chain links TRBV7-9 to TRBJ1-2, with unresolved D. The V gene's germline CDR1 is SEHNR and CDR2 FQNEAQ (reference sequence). CDR3 length: 14 amino acids. V gave up 5 bases and J gave up 0 bases, with 10 bases separating them.

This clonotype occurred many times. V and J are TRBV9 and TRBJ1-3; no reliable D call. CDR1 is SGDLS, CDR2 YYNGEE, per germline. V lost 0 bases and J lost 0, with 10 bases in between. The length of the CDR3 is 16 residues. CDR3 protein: CASSVARASSGNTIYF. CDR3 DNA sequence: TGTGCCAGCAGCGTAGCCCGAGCTAGCTCTGGAAACACCATATATTTT.

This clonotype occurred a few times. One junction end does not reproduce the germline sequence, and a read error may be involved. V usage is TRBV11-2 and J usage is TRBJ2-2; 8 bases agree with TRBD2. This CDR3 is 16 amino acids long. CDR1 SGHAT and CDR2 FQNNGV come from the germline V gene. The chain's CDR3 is CASSLGGAGVAGELCF. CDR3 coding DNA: TGTGCCAGCAGCTTAGGCGGAGCGGGAGTCGCCGGGGAGCTGTGTTTT.

CDR3 sequence: CASSLAGQGASIYNEQFF. CDR3 in DNA: TGTGCCAGCAGCTTAGCAGGACAGGGGGCCTCTATCTACAATGAGCAGTTCTTC. The V call is TRBV7-2, the J call TRBJ2-1; 11 bases fit TRBD1. Germline CDR1 is SGHTA and CDR2 is FQGNSA. CDR3 size: 18 residues. V was clipped by 0 bases and J by 3 bases; unmatched bases: 7. The variable domain in full, with the rest retrieved from reference TRBV7-2 and TRBJ2-1, is GAGVSQSPSNKVTEKGKDVELRCDPISGHTALYWYRQSLGQGLEFLIYFQGNSAPDKSGLPSDRFSAERTGGSVSTLTIQRTQQEDSAVYLCASSLAGQGASIYNEQFFGPGTRLTVL.

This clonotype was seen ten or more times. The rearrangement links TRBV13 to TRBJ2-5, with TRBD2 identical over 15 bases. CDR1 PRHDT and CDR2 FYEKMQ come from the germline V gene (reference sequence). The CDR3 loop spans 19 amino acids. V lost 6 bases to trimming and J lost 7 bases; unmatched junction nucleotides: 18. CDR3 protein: CASRQTRTSGRASFGTQYF. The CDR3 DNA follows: TGTGCCAGCAGACAAACGAGGACTAGCGGGAGGGCCTCGTTCGGGACCCAGTACTTC.

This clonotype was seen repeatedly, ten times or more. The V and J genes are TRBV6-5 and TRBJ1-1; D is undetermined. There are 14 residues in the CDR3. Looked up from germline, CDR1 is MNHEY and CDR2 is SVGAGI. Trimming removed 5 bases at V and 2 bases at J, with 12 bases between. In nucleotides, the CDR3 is TGTGCCAGCAGTCTCGTGAGCAGTAACACTGAAGCTTTCTTT. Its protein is CASSLVSSNTEAFF.

The CDR3 DNA reads TGCAGTGCTAGAGATCTGCCGGGGTACGAGCAGTACTTC. Its protein is CSARDLPGYEQYF. The chain employs TRBV20-1 and TRBJ2-7; possibly TRBD2 for D (5 bases). V was pared by 0 bases and J by 4 bases, with 10 bases between. The CDR3 is 13 residues long. In germline, CDR1 is DFQATT, CDR2 SNEGSKA (reference sequence).

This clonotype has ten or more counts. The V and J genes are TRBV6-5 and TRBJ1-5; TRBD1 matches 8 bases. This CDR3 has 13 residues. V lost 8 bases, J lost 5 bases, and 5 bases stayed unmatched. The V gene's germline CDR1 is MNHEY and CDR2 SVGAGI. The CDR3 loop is CASVRTGYQPQHF. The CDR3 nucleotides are TGTGCCAGCGTTAGGACAGGGTATCAGCCCCAGCATTTT.

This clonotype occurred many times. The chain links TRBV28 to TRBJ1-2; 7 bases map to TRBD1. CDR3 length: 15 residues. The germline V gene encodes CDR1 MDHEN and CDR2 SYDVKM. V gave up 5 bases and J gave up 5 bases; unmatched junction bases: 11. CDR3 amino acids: CASSPQGDTQYGYTF. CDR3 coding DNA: TGTGCCAGCAGTCCCCAGGGGGACACCCAATATGGCTACACCTTC.

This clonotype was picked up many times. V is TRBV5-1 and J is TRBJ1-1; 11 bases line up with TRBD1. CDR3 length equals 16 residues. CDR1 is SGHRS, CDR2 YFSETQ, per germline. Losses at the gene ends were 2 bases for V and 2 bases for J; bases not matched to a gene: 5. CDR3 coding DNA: TGCGCCAGCAGCTTCGGGGACAGGGGGTTTAACACTGAAGCTTTCTTT. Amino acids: CASSFGDRGFNTEAFF.

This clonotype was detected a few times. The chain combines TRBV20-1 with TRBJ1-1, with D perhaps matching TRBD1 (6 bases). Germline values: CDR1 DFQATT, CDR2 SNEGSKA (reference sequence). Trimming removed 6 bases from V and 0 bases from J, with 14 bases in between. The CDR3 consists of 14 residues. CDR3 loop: CSATRTVMNTEAFF. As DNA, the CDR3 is TGCAGTGCAACCCGGACAGTCATGAACACTGAAGCTTTCTTT.

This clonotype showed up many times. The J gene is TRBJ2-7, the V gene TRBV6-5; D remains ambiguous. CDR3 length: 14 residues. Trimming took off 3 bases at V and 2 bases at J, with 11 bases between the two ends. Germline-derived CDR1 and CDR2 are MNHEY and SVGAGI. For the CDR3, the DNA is TGTGCCAGCAGTTATGGGGTAGGCACCTACGAGCAGTACTTC. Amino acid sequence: CASSYGVGTYEQYF.

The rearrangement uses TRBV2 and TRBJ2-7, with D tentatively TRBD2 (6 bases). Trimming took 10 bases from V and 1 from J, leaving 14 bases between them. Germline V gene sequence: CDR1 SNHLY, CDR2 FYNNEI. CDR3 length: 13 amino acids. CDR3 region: CATRADYSYEQYF. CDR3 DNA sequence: TGTGCCACCAGAGCGGACTATTCCTACGAGCAGTACTTC.

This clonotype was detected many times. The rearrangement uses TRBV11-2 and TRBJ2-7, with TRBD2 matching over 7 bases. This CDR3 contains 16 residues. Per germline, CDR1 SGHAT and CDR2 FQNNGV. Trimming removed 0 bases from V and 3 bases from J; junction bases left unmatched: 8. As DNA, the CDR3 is TGTGCCAGCAGCTTAGAACTTTTCGCTAGCGGCTACGAGCAGTACTTC. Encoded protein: CASSLELFASGYEQYF.

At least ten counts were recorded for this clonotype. CDR3 protein: CATSDRTGIIGYTF. In DNA, the CDR3 is TGTGCCACCAGTGATCGGACAGGAATAATAGGCTACACCTTC. The chain has TRBV24-1 and TRBJ1-2; 7 bases line up with TRBD1. The V and J ends lost 3 bases and 8 bases, in that order; junction bases with no gene match: 8. The length of the CDR3 is 14 residues. CDR1 is KGHDR and CDR2 is SFDVKD in the germline V gene.

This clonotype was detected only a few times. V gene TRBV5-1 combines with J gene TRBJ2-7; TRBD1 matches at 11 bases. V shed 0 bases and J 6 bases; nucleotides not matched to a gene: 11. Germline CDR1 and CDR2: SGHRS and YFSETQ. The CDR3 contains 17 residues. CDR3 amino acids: CASSLGVSGTGGFEQYF. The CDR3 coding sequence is TGCGCCAGCAGCTTGGGAGTTAGCGGGACAGGGGGGTTCGAGCAGTACTTC.

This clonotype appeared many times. CDR3 residues: CASSLEVRRPQHF. Written as DNA, the CDR3 is TGTGCCAGCAGCCTCGAAGTTCGGCGGCCCCAGCATTTT. This chain uses TRBV28 with TRBJ1-5; D not certain. The CDR3 is 13 amino acids. CDR1 and CDR2 (germline): MDHEN, SYDVKM. Trimming removed 6 bases from V and 9 bases from J, with 15 bases in between.

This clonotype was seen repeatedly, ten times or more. This chain's CDR3 is CASSLPTGNFDGYTF. CDR3 DNA: TGTGCCAGCAGCTTGCCGACAGGGAACTTTGATGGCTACACCTTC. The chain links TRBV7-9 to TRBJ1-2; the match to TRBD1 covers 7 bases. Germline trimming cut 3 bases from V and 6 bases from J; bases unmatched to any gene: 10. Germline CDR1 reads SEHNR; CDR2 reads FQNEAQ (reference sequence). The CDR3 contains 15 residues.

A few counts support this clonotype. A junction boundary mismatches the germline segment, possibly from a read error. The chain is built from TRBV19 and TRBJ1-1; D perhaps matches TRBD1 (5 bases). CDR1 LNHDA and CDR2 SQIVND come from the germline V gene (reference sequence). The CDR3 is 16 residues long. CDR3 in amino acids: CANSIEEGRRSTEAFF. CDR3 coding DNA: TGTGCCAATAGTATAGAGGAGGGGAGGAGGAGCACTGAAGCTTTCTTT.

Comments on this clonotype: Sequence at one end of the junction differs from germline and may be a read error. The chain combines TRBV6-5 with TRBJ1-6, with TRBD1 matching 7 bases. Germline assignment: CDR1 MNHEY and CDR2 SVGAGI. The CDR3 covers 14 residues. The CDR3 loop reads CASSSGGGGTPLHF. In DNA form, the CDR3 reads TGCGCCAGCAGTTCAGGAGGGGGCGGGACACCCCTCCACTTT.

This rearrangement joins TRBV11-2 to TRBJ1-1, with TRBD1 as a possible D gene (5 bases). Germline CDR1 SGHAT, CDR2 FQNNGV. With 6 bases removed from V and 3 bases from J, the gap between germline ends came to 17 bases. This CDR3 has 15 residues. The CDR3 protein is CASRDDSVLDTEAFF. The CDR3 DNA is TGTGCCAGCAGGGATGACAGCGTCCTTGACACTGAAGCTTTCTTT.

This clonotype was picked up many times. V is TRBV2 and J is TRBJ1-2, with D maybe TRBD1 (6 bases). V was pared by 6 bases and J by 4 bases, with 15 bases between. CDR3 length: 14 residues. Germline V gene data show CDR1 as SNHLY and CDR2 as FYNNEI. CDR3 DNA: TGTGCCAGCAGCTTCGGACAGTATGGCTATGGCTACACCTTC. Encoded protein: CASSFGQYGYGYTF. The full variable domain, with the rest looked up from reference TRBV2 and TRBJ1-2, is EPEVTQTPSHQVTQMGQEVILRCVPISNHLYFYWYRQILGQKVEFLVSFYNNEISEKSEIFDDQFSVERPDGSNFTLKIRSTKLEDSAMYFCASSFGQYGYGYTFGSGTRLTVV.

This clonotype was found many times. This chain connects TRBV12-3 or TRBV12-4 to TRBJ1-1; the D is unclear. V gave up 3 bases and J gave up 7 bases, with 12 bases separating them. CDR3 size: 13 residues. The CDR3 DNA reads TGTGCCAGCAGTTTGTCGGTTTTTCTTGAAGCTTTCTTT. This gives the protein CASSLSVFLEAFF.

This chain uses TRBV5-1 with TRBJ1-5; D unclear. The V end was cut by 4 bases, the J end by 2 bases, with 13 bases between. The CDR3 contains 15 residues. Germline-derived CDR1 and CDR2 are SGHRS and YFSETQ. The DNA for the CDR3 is TGCGCCAGCAGCCACGAGGGAGGACGCAATCAGCCCCAGCATTTT. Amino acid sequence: CASSHEGGRNQPQHF.